The rows below give T cell receptor beta chains drawn from one sample of a study of blood T cell repertoires in COVID-19. TCRdb's copy holds only in-frame clones and misses some; the assay was immunoSEQ multiplex PCR. This sample has around 300,000 clones, with 88% found just once. The sequenced material came from PBMCs or T cells enriched from blood (not recorded which). These receptors all stem from a woman between 50 and 59 years old who had recovered from COVID-19. CDR3s include the opening cysteine and the closing phenylalanine or tryptophan. A D gene is named only where the DNA matches it firmly. Rows may omit the clone size; those that give it use once, few, many or a size class.

clone_size,j_call,d_call,v_call,cdr3_nt,cdr3_aa
-,TRBJ1-1,-,TRBV28,TGTGCCACCGGGGGACCTTTGTACACTGAAGCTTTCTTT,CATGGPLYTEAFF
-,TRBJ2-3,TRBD2,TRBV7-2,TGTGCCAGCAGCTTAAGAGGCGGGAGGGGCACAGATACGCAGTATTTT,CASSLRGGRGTDTQYF
-,TRBJ2-1,-,TRBV14,TGTGCCAGCAGCCAAGGGACAGTTTACAATGAGCAGTTCTTC,CASSQGTVYNEQFF
-,TRBJ1-5,-,TRBV5-6,TGTGCCAGCAGCTTCGCGGGGGCATATCAGCCCCAGCATTTT,CASSFAGAYQPQHF
-,TRBJ2-5,TRBD2,TRBV7-2,TGTGCCAGCAGCAGGGGGCTAGCGGGAGGGAGGGAGACCCAGTACTTC,CASSRGLAGGRETQYF
-,TRBJ2-3,TRBD2,TRBV6-4,TGTGCCAGCAGTGATACTAGCGGGAGCGCAGATACGCAGTATTTT,CASSDTSGSADTQYF
-,TRBJ1-6,-,TRBV6-5,TGTGCCAGCGGACGGCAGGGTGCTCTTAATTCACCCCTCCACTTT,CASGRQGALNSPLHF
-,TRBJ1-5,TRBD1,TRBV6-4,TGTGCCAGCAGTGAAGGCAGGGGGAATCAGCCCCAGCATTTT,CASSEGRGNQPQHF
-,TRBJ1-5,-,TRBV28,TGTGCCAGCAGTTTAGGTCTTTCTAGTAGCAATCAGCCCCAGCATTTT,CASSLGLSSSNQPQHF
-,TRBJ2-7,TRBD2,TRBV30,TGTGCCTGGAATGGACTAGGGGACTACGAGCAGTACTTC,CAWNGLGDYEQYF
-,TRBJ2-7,TRBD2,TRBV7-2,TGTGCCAGCAGCTTCGTGACTAGCGGGAGTTTATACGAGCAGTACTTC,CASSFVTSGSLYEQYF
-,TRBJ2-1,TRBD1,TRBV2,TGTGCCAGCAGATCCGACAGGGGGATCTACAATGAGCAGTTCTTC,CASRSDRGIYNEQFF
once,TRBJ2-7,-,TRBV28,TGTGCCAGCAGTGAGACCAGGGGCGAGCAGTACTTC,CASSETRGEQYF
-,TRBJ1-6,TRBD1,TRBV7-2,TGTGCCAGCAGCTTCGGACAGGGCCCTTTTAATTCACCCCTCCACTTT,CASSFGQGPFNSPLHF
-,TRBJ2-5,-,TRBV9,TGTGCCAGCAGCGTAGGGAGGGAAGAGACCCAGTACTTC,CASSVGREETQYF
-,TRBJ2-5,TRBD2,TRBV4-3,TGCGCCAGCAGCCGGACTAGCGGGAGACACCGGGGGACCCAGTACTTC,CASSRTSGRHRGTQYF
-,TRBJ2-3,TRBD2,TRBV9,TGTGCCAGCAGCGGGACCACACCGGGACTAGCGGGAGGCACAGATACGCAGTATTTT,CASSGTTPGLAGGTDTQYF
few,TRBJ2-1,-,TRBV19,TGTGCCAGTAGCAAGCTCCCCCAGGCTATCTATGAGCAGTTCTTC,CASSKLPQAIYEQFF
-,TRBJ1-5,-,TRBV28,TGTGCCAGCCCCCCATCGGGCAGGGGAATATCCGCTCGGCCCCAGCATTTT,CASPPSGRGISARPQHF
-,TRBJ2-7,TRBD2,TRBV28,TGTGCCAGCATCACTAGCGGATCCTACGAGCAGTACTTC,CASITSGSYEQYF
-,TRBJ2-1,-,TRBV7-3,TGTGCCAGCAGCCACGGGCGGGCTAACAATGAGCAGTTCTTC,CASSHGRANNEQFF
-,TRBJ2-7,TRBD2,TRBV4-2,TGTGCCAGCAGCCAATCGACTAGCGGCTACGAGCAGTACTTC,CASSQSTSGYEQYF
-,TRBJ2-1,TRBD1,TRBV7-9,TGTGCCAGCAGCCCAGGACGGGACAGGGGGCGGAATGAGCAGTTCTTC,CASSPGRDRGRNEQFF
-,TRBJ2-2,-,TRBV11-2,TGTGCCAGCAGCTTATACGGAGCGAACACCGGGGAGCTGTTTTTT,CASSLYGANTGELFF
-,TRBJ1-2,-,TRBV9,TGTGCCAGCGGATATTCCCCGGGGATGGAGGGCTACACCTTC,CASGYSPGMEGYTF
-,TRBJ2-2,-,TRBV5-5,TGTGCCAGCAGCTTTGTGGGGGGTCACACCGGGGAGCTGTTTTTT,CASSFVGGHTGELFF
once,TRBJ2-2,-,TRBV6-5,TGTGCCAGCATAGCGGAGACCGGGGAGCTGTTTTTT,CASIAETGELFF
-,TRBJ1-2,-,TRBV28,TGTGCCAGCAGGATTTTTCCGGGAGGCAGGGCGCCGGAGGGGTATGGCTACACCTTC,CASRIFPGGRAPEGYGYTF
-,TRBJ2-3,TRBD1,TRBV5-1,TGCGCCAGCGGACCGGGACAGGGATTTGGATCGTATACGCAGTATTTT,CASGPGQGFGSYTQYF
-,TRBJ2-7,-,TRBV2,TGTGCCAGCAGTGAAGCGCTCAGGAAGACCTACGAGCAGTACTTC,CASSEALRKTYEQYF
-,TRBJ2-2,TRBD1,TRBV7-7,TGTGCTAGCAACCGGCTCGGGACAGGTGGTGTCGGGGAGCTGTTTTTT,CASNRLGTGGVGELFF
-,TRBJ2-3,-,TRBV15,TGTGCCACCAGCAGAGATGCCTCCAGATCAGATACGCAGTATTTT,CATSRDASRSDTQYF
-,TRBJ1-3,-,TRBV7-2,TGTGCCAGCAGCTTAGGGGCTTCGGGAAACACCATATATTTT,CASSLGASGNTIYF
-,TRBJ2-3,TRBD1,TRBV25-1,TGTGCCAGCACAGACAGGGCGAGGGATACGCAGTATTTT,CASTDRARDTQYF
-,TRBJ1-1,-,TRBV19,TGTGCCAGTAGTATACCTAGCGGATATGAAGCTTTCTTT,CASSIPSGYEAFF
-,TRBJ2-1,TRBD2,TRBV30,TGTGCCTGGAGTCTGGGACTAGCGGGTGGTGAGCAGTTCTTC,CAWSLGLAGGEQFF
-,TRBJ2-1,-,TRBV14,TGTGCCAGCAGCGAAAAAGGTCCGTCGGCTAGTCGTGGCAATGAGCAGTTCTTC,CASSEKGPSASRGNEQFF
-,TRBJ1-1,-,TRBV9,TGTGCCAGCAGCGTAGTTTCGGGGGTGAGAAACACTGAAGCTTTCTTT,CASSVVSGVRNTEAFF
few,TRBJ2-1,TRBD2,TRBV2,TGTGCCAGCATCCCGGGACTACAATACAATGAGCAGTTCTTC,CASIPGLQYNEQFF